The sequence of this T cell receptor beta chain was determined in a study of siplizumab effects on memory and regulatory T cells. The data were produced by immunoSEQ multiplex PCR, yet TCRdb's version contains in-frame clones alone and is incomplete. The table includes fewer than 85,000 clones, around 95% detected once. The receptor was derived from a human donor in good health. The material sequenced was CD8+ T cells sorted from blood.

The CDR3 region is CASSSGNTGELFF. The CDR3 DNA follows: TGTGCCAGCAGTTCCGGGAACACCGGGGAGCTGTTTTTT. The chain recombines TRBV27 with TRBJ2-2; D unresolved. CDR1 MNHEY and CDR2 SMNVEV come from the germline V gene (reference sequence). This CDR3 region has 13 residues. Trimming stripped 4 bases from V and 1 base from J, with 4 bases between.